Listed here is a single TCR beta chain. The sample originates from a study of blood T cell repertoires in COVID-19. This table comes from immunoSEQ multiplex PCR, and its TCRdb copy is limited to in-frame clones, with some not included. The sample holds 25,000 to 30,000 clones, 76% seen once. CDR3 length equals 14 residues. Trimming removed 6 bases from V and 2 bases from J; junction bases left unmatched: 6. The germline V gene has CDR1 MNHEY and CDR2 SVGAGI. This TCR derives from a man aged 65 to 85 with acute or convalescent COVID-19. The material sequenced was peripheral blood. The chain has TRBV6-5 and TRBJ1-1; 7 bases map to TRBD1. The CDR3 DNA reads TGTGCCAGCAGCCCCGGACAGGTAAACACTGAAGCTTTCTTT. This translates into CASSPGQVNTEAFF.